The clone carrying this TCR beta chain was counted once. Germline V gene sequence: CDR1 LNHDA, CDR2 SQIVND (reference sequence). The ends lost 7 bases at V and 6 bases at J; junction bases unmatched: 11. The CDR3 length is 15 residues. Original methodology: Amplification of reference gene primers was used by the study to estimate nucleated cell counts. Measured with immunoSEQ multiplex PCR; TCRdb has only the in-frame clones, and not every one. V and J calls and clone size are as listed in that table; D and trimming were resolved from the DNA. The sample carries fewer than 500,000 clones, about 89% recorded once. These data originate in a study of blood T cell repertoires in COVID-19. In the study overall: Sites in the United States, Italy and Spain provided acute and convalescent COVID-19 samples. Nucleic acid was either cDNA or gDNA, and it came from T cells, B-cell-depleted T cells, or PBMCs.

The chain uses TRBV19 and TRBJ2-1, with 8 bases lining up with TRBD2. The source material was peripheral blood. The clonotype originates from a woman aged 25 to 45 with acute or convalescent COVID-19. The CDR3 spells CASTNLGGAPNEQFF. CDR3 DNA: TGTGCCAGTACTAATCTCGGGGGGGCTCCCAATGAGCAGTTCTTC.